These T cell receptor beta chains were read from a single sample in a study of T cell repertoires in cytomegalovirus infection. TCRdb redid the calling of the reads with MiXCR, one entry per CDR3 protein. The table has about 300,000 distinct CDR3 sequences, roughly 23% seen once. Specimen: PBMCs. The receptors here all came from a human donor in good health (CMV status not recorded). Some clones in this sample may be carry-over from other donors' samples. The CDR3 runs from the conserved cysteine through the conserved F or W. A D gene is named only where the DNA matches it firmly. Expanded clones get a size class; other rows say once, few or many, or leave the size out.

cdr3_aa | cdr3_nt | v_call | clone_size | d_call | j_call
CASSAGGLATDTQYF | TGTGCCAGCAGCGCGGGGGGACTAGCAACAGATACGCAGTATTTT | TRBV7-6 | many | TRBD2 | TRBJ2-3
CASSVGTTYNEQFF | TGTGCCAGCAGCGTCGGGACCACCTACAATGAGCAGTTCTTC | TRBV9 | . | . | TRBJ2-1
CASSYWAATSSYNEQFF | TGTGCCAGCAGTTACTGGGCGGCGACGAGCTCCTACAATGAGCAGTTCTTC | TRBV6-2/TRBV6-3 | . | . | TRBJ2-1
CASSVAPAGVEYF | TGTGCCAGCAGCGTAGCCCCTGCGGGGGTGGAGTACTTC | TRBV9 | few | TRBD2 | TRBJ2-4
CASRTTGGYTF | TGTGCCAGTAGAACGACAGGAGGCTACACCTTC | TRBV19 | . | . | TRBJ1-2
CASSTASGRPATEAFF | TGTGCCAGCAGCACCGCTTCGGGACGGCCGGCAACTGAAGCTTTCTTT | TRBV7-2 | many | . | TRBJ1-1
CASTAGTLYNEQFF | TGTGCCAGCACCGCGGGAACGCTGTACAATGAGCAGTTCTTC | TRBV14 | few | . | TRBJ2-1
CASSLAGVGDEQYF | TGTGCCAGCAGCTTAGCGGGGGTAGGGGACGAGCAGTACTTC | TRBV7-4 | few | . | TRBJ2-7
CASRGDSASYEQYF | TGTGCCAGCAGGGGGGACAGCGCTTCCTACGAGCAGTACTTC | TRBV6-6 | few | TRBD1 | TRBJ2-7
CSVPEGGYTF | TGCAGCGTCCCCGAGGGGGGCTACACCTTC | TRBV29-1 | few | . | TRBJ1-2
CASSLLRTGRRDGELFF | TGTGCCAGCAGCTTACTTCGGACGGGACGTCGAGACGGGGAGCTGTTTTTT | TRBV7-9 | few | . | TRBJ2-2
CASSQDSGGDTEAFF | TGCGCCAGCAGCCAAGATAGCGGGGGAGACACTGAAGCTTTCTTT | TRBV4-3 | few | . | TRBJ1-1
CAVASGSYNEQFF | TGTGCCGTGGCTAGTGGCTCCTACAATGAGCAGTTCTTC | TRBV12-3/TRBV12-4 | few | . | TRBJ2-1
CASSSLGETQYF | TGTGCCAGCAGTTCCCTAGGAGAGACCCAGTACTTC | TRBV12-3/TRBV12-4 | . | . | TRBJ2-5
CASSLAGSNTEAFF | TGTGCCAGCAGCTTGGCAGGGAGCAACACTGAAGCTTTCTTT | TRBV7-2 | many | . | TRBJ1-1
CASSSRRTGFGNQPQHF | TGTGCCAGCAGCTCAAGGCGCACAGGGTTCGGCAATCAGCCCCAGCATTTT | TRBV7-2 | few | . | TRBJ1-5
CASRRTGGNTGELFF | TGTGCCAGCAGAAGGACAGGGGGTAACACCGGGGAGCTGTTTTTT | TRBV11-2 | many | TRBD1 | TRBJ2-2
CASSRERGADEQYF | TGTGCCAGCAGCCGGGAGCGGGGGGCGGACGAGCAGTACTTC | TRBV28 | few | TRBD2 | TRBJ2-7
CASSPGARTGELFF | TGTGCCAGCAGCCCCGGGGCCCGCACCGGGGAGCTGTTTTTT | TRBV6-5 | few | . | TRBJ2-2
CATSDSDRGPGQFF | TGTGCCACCAGTGATTCCGACAGGGGGCCAGGGCAGTTCTTC | TRBV24-1 | . | TRBD1 | TRBJ2-1
CASSTVTGYNEQFF | TGTGCCAGCAGCACGGTGACGGGGTACAATGAGCAGTTCTTC | TRBV7-2 | . | . | TRBJ2-1
CASNGGTPTDTQYF | TGCGCCAGCAATGGGGGGACCCCCACAGATACGCAGTATTTT | TRBV5-1 | . | . | TRBJ2-3
CASSPQGSSGNTIYF | TGTGCCAGCAGCCCACAGGGGTCCTCTGGAAACACCATATATTTT | TRBV27 | many | TRBD1 | TRBJ1-3
CASSFGARTDSYGYTF | TGTGCCAGCAGTTTTGGGGCCAGAACAGACTCCTATGGCTACACCTTC | TRBV28 | . | . | TRBJ1-2
CSVEDGRVGLNTEAFF | TGCAGCGTTGAAGATGGTAGAGTGGGACTGAACACTGAAGCTTTCTTT | TRBV29-1 | once | . | TRBJ1-1
CASSLVFRTGLGLAKNIQYF | TGTGCCAGCAGTTTAGTTTTCAGGACTGGGTTGGGTTTAGCCAAAAACATTCAGTACTTC | TRBV27 | . | . | TRBJ2-4
CATSRDTSGEKLFF | TGTGCCACCAGCAGGGACACGAGTGGTGAAAAACTGTTTTTT | TRBV15 | few | . | TRBJ1-4
CASSGFGNSPLHF | TGTGCCAGCAGCGGGTTCGGCAATTCACCCCTCCACTTT | TRBV7-6 | many | . | TRBJ1-6
CASSLGPSSSYNSPLHF | TGTGCCAGCAGCTTGGGCCCCTCCAGCTCCTATAATTCACCCCTCCACTTT | TRBV5-6 | few | . | TRBJ1-6
CASSYSILSQETQYF | TGTGCCAGCAGTTACTCGATCTTAAGTCAAGAGACCCAGTACTTC | TRBV6-5 | . | . | TRBJ2-5
CASSLDANEKLFF | TGTGCCAGCAGCCTGGATGCAAATGAAAAACTGTTTTTT | TRBV2 | . | . | TRBJ1-4
CASSLRGREGAYNEQFF | TGTGCCAGCAGCCTTCGTGGGCGGGAGGGGGCCTACAATGAGCAGTTCTTC | TRBV11-2 | few | TRBD2 | TRBJ2-1
CASSPSKTGLNEKLFF | TGTGCCAGCAGCCCTTCCAAGACAGGGCTTAATGAAAAACTGTTTTTT | TRBV6-5 | . | TRBD1 | TRBJ1-4
CASSSLTGGTQPQHF | TGTGCCAGCAGTTCCCTGACAGGGGGTACTCAGCCCCAGCATTTT | TRBV12-3/TRBV12-4 | many | TRBD1 | TRBJ1-5
CSAPSAGRAKNIQYF | TGCAGTGCCCCCAGCGCGGGGAGAGCCAAAAACATTCAGTACTTC | TRBV20-1 | . | . | TRBJ2-4
CASSDGSTRVGAFF | TGCGCCAGCAGTGATGGGTCGACCAGGGTCGGGGCTTTCTTT | TRBV10-2 | . | . | TRBJ1-1
CASSPQSGLFREQYF | TGTGCCAGCAGCCCCCAATCGGGACTATTTCGGGAGCAGTACTTC | TRBV7-6 | few | TRBD2 | TRBJ2-7
CASSLESFYSNQPQHF | TGTGCCAGCAGCTTAGAATCCTTTTATAGCAATCAGCCCCAGCATTTT | TRBV7-2 | once | . | TRBJ1-5
CASSPGTGEGADTQYF | TGCGCCAGCAGCCCGGGAACAGGGGAAGGCGCAGATACGCAGTATTTT | TRBV5-1 | . | TRBD1 | TRBJ2-3
CASSSPDRELQPQHF | TGTGCCAGCAGTTCCCCGGACAGGGAACTTCAGCCCCAGCATTTT | TRBV28 | . | TRBD1 | TRBJ1-5
CASSLGPGVYETQYF | TGCGCCAGCAGCTTGGGGCCAGGGGTCTACGAGACCCAGTACTTC | TRBV5-1 | few | . | TRBJ2-5
CAISSTPQETQYF | TGTGCCATCAGTTCCACCCCCCAAGAGACCCAGTACTTC | TRBV10-3 | . | . | TRBJ2-5
CASRDRGLYYEQYF | TGTGCCAGCAGAGACAGGGGCCTATATTACGAGCAGTACTTC | TRBV6-1 | few | TRBD1 | TRBJ2-7
CSARGTGTYNEQFF | TGCAGTGCAAGAGGGACAGGGACCTACAATGAGCAGTTCTTC | TRBV20-1 | . | TRBD1 | TRBJ2-1
CASSLGPNTGELFF | TGTGCCAGCAGCCTGGGTCCGAACACCGGGGAGCTGTTTTTT | TRBV6-2/TRBV6-3 | many | . | TRBJ2-2
CAISGGGSYNEQFF | TGTGCCATCAGTGGCGGGGGGTCCTACAATGAGCAGTTCTTC | TRBV10-3 | . | TRBD2 | TRBJ2-1
CASSLPTGGQETQYF | TGTGCCAGCAGCTTGCCGACCGGAGGGCAAGAGACCCAGTACTTC | TRBV5-6 | many | . | TRBJ2-5
CSARVDRANQPQHF | TGCAGTGCTAGAGTGGATAGGGCTAATCAGCCCCAGCATTTT | TRBV20-1 | few | . | TRBJ1-5
CASSLGGTVQAYEQYF | TGTGCCAGCAGCTTAGGAGGGACAGTTCAAGCCTACGAGCAGTACTTC | TRBV7-2 | . | TRBD1 | TRBJ2-7
CASSLGGRKNTIYF | TGTGCCAGCAGTTTAGGGGGGCGTAAGAACACCATATATTTT | TRBV28 | . | . | TRBJ1-3
CSVAPAAPRTDTQYF | TGCAGCGTTGCACCTGCGGCGCCGAGGACAGATACGCAGTATTTT | TRBV29-1 | few | . | TRBJ2-3
CASSTRLSRTDTQYF | TGTGCCAGCAGCACTCGTCTGAGCAGGACAGATACGCAGTATTTT | TRBV7-2 | many | . | TRBJ2-3
CASSGQGADNIYF | TGTGCCAGCAGCGGACAGGGGGCGGATAACATATATTTT | TRBV7-9 | many | TRBD1 | TRBJ1-3
CASSRDRDRQPQHF | TGTGCCAGCAGTAGGGACAGGGATAGGCAGCCCCAGCATTTT | TRBV28 | . | TRBD1 | TRBJ1-5
CASSPLAGDNNEQFF | TGTGCCAGCTCACCCCTAGCGGGCGACAACAATGAGCAGTTCTTC | TRBV18 | . | TRBD2 | TRBJ2-1
CASSIPLHF | TGTGCCAGCAGTATACCCCTCCACTTT | TRBV28 | few | . | TRBJ1-6
CASSFGLAGSSGANVLTF | TGTGCCAGCAGCTTTGGACTAGCGGGAAGCTCTGGGGCCAACGTCCTGACTTTC | TRBV7-8 | . | TRBD2 | TRBJ2-6
CASRTGPEAFF | TGTGCCAGCAGGACAGGACCTGAAGCTTTCTTT | TRBV6-1 | . | . | TRBJ1-1